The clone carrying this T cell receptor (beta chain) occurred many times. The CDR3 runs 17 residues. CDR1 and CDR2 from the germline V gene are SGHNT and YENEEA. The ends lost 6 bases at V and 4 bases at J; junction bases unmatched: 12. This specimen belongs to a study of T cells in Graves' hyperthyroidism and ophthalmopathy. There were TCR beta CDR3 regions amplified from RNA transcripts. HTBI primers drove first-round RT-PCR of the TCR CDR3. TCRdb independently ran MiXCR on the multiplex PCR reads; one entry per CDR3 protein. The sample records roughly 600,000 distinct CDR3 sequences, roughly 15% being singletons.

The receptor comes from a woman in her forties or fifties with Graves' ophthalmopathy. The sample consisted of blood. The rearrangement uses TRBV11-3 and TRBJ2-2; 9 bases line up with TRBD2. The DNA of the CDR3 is TGTGCCAGCAGTCCCACAAGCGGGAGGTCCGGCACCGGGGAGCTGTTTTTT. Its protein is CASSPTSGRSGTGELFF.